Each of the 21 T cell receptor beta chains below was sequenced from the same sample in a study of T cells in narcolepsy. The repertoire was sequenced with immunoSEQ multiplex PCR; TCRdb's copy has only in-frame clones and lacks some. Here the sample spans approximately 35,000 clones, roughly nine tenths being singletons. Sequencing input: CD45RA- memory CD4+ T cells from PBMCs. The receptors were sampled from a human donor with narcolepsy.

This sequence joins TRBV18 and TRBJ2-1, with 13 positions matching TRBD2. Germline-derived CDR1 and CDR2 are KGHSH and LQKENI. Trimming cost V 6 bases and J 7 bases; bases outside gene matches: 3. This CDR3 has 14 residues. The CDR3 bases are TGTGCCAGCTCTCCGACTAGCGGGGGGAATGAGCAGTTCTTC. Translating it yields CASSPTSGGNEQFF.

The J gene is TRBJ1-1, the V gene TRBV14; D not resolved. The CDR3 loop spans 14 amino acids. Trimming took off 4 bases at V and 6 bases at J, with 15 bases between the two ends. Germline V CDR1 and CDR2: SGHDN, FVKESK. In DNA form, the CDR3 reads TGTGCCAGCAGCCCCGAGCCGAAGGGTTCTGAAGCTTTCTTT. This translates into CASSPEPKGSEAFF.

This chain connects TRBV29-1 to TRBJ2-2, with D possibly TRBD2 on 5 matching bases. The V gene's germline CDR1 is SQVTM and CDR2 ANQGSEA. This CDR3 is 16 amino acids long. Trimming left V 4 bases short and J 4 bases short, with 19 bases between. The CDR3 reads CSVAPDSHRVTGELFF. The CDR3 DNA is TGCAGCGTTGCACCGGACTCGCATCGGGTCACCGGGGAGCTGTTTTTT.

CDR3 in amino acids: CASLGPLAGGPCNEQYF. CDR3 bases: TGTGCCAGCCTCGGCCCCCTAGCGGGAGGGCCGTGCAACGAGCAGTACTTC. The chain joins TRBV4-2 to TRBJ2-7; 12 nucleotides agree with TRBD2. Germline V gene lookup returns CDR1 LGHNA and CDR2 YNFKEQ. CDR3 length: 17 amino acids. With 8 bases clipped from V and 5 bases from J, the junction kept 16 bases outside the gene matches.

The chain employs TRBV5-1 and TRBJ1-2; 9 positions agree with TRBD1. Germline values: CDR1 SGHRS, CDR2 YFSETQ. The CDR3 is 17 amino acids. The ends lost 0 bases at V and 4 bases at J; junction bases unmatched: 10. The DNA for the CDR3 is TGCGCCAGCAGCTTGGTGGGACAGGGAGGTTTTGGCTATGGCTACACCTTC. This translates into CASSLVGQGGFGYGYTF. The variable domain in full, completed from reference TRBV5-1 and TRBJ1-2, reads KAGVTQTPRYLIKTRGQQVTLSCSPISGHRSVSWYQQTPGQGLQFLFEYFSETQRNKGNFPGRFSGRQFSNSRSEMNVSTLELGDSALYLCASSLVGQGGFGYGYTFGSGTRLTVV.

The rearrangement uses TRBV10-3 and TRBJ2-1, with 8 bases lining up with TRBD2. Germline CDR1 is ENHRY and CDR2 is SYGVKD. The CDR3 runs to 16 residues. Germline trimming cut 3 bases from V and 4 bases from J; bases unmatched to any gene: 8. The CDR3 DNA sequence: TGTGCCATCAGTGACCCCATAGCGGGGAGTTACAATGAGCAGTTCTTC. Protein: CAISDPIAGSYNEQFF.

V is TRBV28 and J is TRBJ1-5; TRBD1 matches 9 bases. Germline assignment: CDR1 MDHEN and CDR2 SYDVKM. V shed 6 bases, J shed 6 bases, and the junction held 9 bases outside the gene matches. The CDR3 has 15 residues. CDR3 coding DNA: TGTGCCAGCAGGTCCACAGGGGGCGGTGGTCAGCCCCAGCATTTT. Translated, it gives CASRSTGGGGQPQHF.

The chain combines TRBV4-3 with TRBJ1-2, with D perhaps TRBD1 (5 bases). In germline, CDR1 is LGHNA, CDR2 YSLEER. Trimming removed 0 bases from V and 4 bases from J, with 12 bases in between. This CDR3 has 15 amino acids. Written as DNA, the CDR3 is TGCGCCAGCAGCCAAGATTATGACAGAAGCTATGGCTACACCTTC. As protein: CASSQDYDRSYGYTF.

This clone was seen a single time. The chain couples TRBV30 to TRBJ2-7; D gene ambiguous. V dropped 3 bases and J dropped 5 bases, with 14 bases sitting between them. Germline CDR1 reads GTSNPN; CDR2 reads SVGIG (reference sequence). The CDR3 runs to 13 residues. The chain's CDR3 is CAWSFGPRDEQYF. In DNA, the CDR3 is TGTGCCTGGAGCTTCGGACCTCGCGACGAGCAGTACTTC.

By sample fraction, this clone is medium-sized (0.01 to 0.1%). The J gene is TRBJ1-2, the V gene TRBV6-5; TRBD1 might be the D (6 bases). The CDR3 runs 15 residues. Trimming stripped 0 bases from V and 6 bases from J, with 14 bases between. Germline V gene sequence: CDR1 MNHEY, CDR2 SVGAGI. This chain's CDR3 is CASSYSNREVDGYTF. In DNA, the CDR3 is TGTGCCAGCAGTTACTCGAACAGGGAGGTGGATGGCTACACCTTC.

The chain is built from TRBV18 and TRBJ1-2, with 10 bases lining up with TRBD1. The CDR3 length is 14 residues. Germline V gene lookup returns CDR1 KGHSH and CDR2 LQKENI. Losses at the gene ends were 3 bases for V and 7 bases for J; bases not matched to a gene: 5. For the CDR3, the DNA is TGTGCCAGCTCACCGACGGGACAGGGGTCTGGCTACACCTTC. This translates into CASSPTGQGSGYTF.

This chain links TRBV2 with TRBJ2-4; no clear D. The germline CDR1 and CDR2 sequences are SNHLY and FYNNEI. The CDR3 is 15 residues long. V was trimmed by 4 bases and J by 0 bases, leaving 10 bases between them. CDR3 residues: CASSGSPEAKNIQYF. The CDR3 DNA reads as TGTGCCAGCAGTGGGTCGCCAGAAGCCAAAAACATTCAGTACTTC.

The CDR3 protein is CASSKNRGHSFDEQFF. For the CDR3, the DNA is TGTGCCAGTAGTAAAAACAGGGGGCACTCCTTTGATGAGCAGTTCTTC. The rearrangement uses TRBV19 and TRBJ2-1; 9 positions agree with TRBD1. Trimming removed 4 bases from V and 8 bases from J; junction bases left unmatched: 12. Per the germline V gene, CDR1 is LNHDA and CDR2 is SQIVND (reference sequence). The CDR3 spans 16 residues.

The chain joins TRBV28 to TRBJ1-6; a possible D gene is TRBD1 (5 bases). The CDR3 is 13 residues long. The germline V gene encodes CDR1 MDHEN and CDR2 SYDVKM. Trimming took off 6 bases at V and 13 bases at J, with 16 bases between the two ends. CDR3 region: CASRRDQIGPLHF. The CDR3 DNA sequence: TGTGCCAGCAGGAGGGACCAGATCGGGCCCCTCCACTTT.

This clone was picked up a small number of times. The J gene is TRBJ1-5, the V gene TRBV6-4, with 8 bases fitting TRBD1. CDR1 is MRHNA and CDR2 is SNTAGT in the germline V gene. The CDR3 runs 16 residues. The ends lost 3 bases at V and 5 bases at J; junction bases unmatched: 9. This CDR3 is CASSDKMGQEDQPQHF. The CDR3 region has the DNA TGTGCCAGCAGTGATAAGATGGGACAGGAGGATCAGCCCCAGCATTTT.

The chain uses TRBV6-5 and TRBJ2-1; maybe TRBD2 (5 bases). CDR3 length: 13 residues. V was pared by 7 bases and J by 1 base, with 8 bases between. Germline V CDR1 and CDR2: MNHEY, SVGAGI. The CDR3, as DNA: TGTGCCAGCACAGGAGGTTCCTACAATGAGCAGTTCTTC. It codes for CASTGGSYNEQFF.

The chain is built from TRBV5-1 and TRBJ1-2, with D perhaps matching TRBD1 (5 bases). The length of the CDR3 is 13 residues. Germline CDR1 is SGHRS and CDR2 is YFSETQ. The V and J ends lost 4 bases and 7 bases respectively, with 14 bases between them. The CDR3 region has the DNA TGCGCCAGCAGCCCCATGCAGGGAGCTGGCTACACCTTC. The encoded protein is CASSPMQGAGYTF. Using reference TRBV5-1 and TRBJ1-2 for the parts outside the CDR3, the full variable domain is KAGVTQTPRYLIKTRGQQVTLSCSPISGHRSVSWYQQTPGQGLQFLFEYFSETQRNKGNFPGRFSGRQFSNSRSEMNVSTLELGDSALYLCASSPMQGAGYTFGSGTRLTVV.

The rearrangement joins TRBV11-3 to TRBJ2-2; perhaps TRBD1 as D (5 bases). Trimming removed 4 bases from V and 5 bases from J, with 14 bases in between. CDR1 and CDR2 from the germline V gene are SGHNT and YENEEA. The CDR3 runs 15 residues. CDR3 coding DNA: TGTGCCAGCAGCTCGCAGGGCGTGCAAACCGGGGAGCTGTTTTTT. Its translation: CASSSQGVQTGELFF.

This chain links TRBV5-6 with TRBJ2-7; TRBD2 might be the D (5 bases). This CDR3 comprises 14 residues. V gave up 4 bases and J gave up 5 bases, with 16 bases separating them. CDR1 SGHDT and CDR2 YYEEEE come from the germline V gene. CDR3 nucleotide sequence: TGTGCCAGCAGCCCACCTCTGAGGGTCCACGAGCAGTACTTC. This codes for CASSPPLRVHEQYF.

The chain has TRBV5-6 and TRBJ2-7, with TRBD2 as a possible D gene (6 bases). In germline, CDR1 is SGHDT, CDR2 YYEEEE. The CDR3 loop spans 14 amino acids. V lost 7 bases, J lost 2 bases, and 16 bases lay in between. The CDR3 spells CASSPGDVTYEQYF. The DNA for the CDR3 is TGTGCCAGCTCCCCGGGGGACGTCACCTACGAGCAGTACTTC.

The chain is built from TRBV9 and TRBJ1-1; possibly TRBD1 for D (5 bases). CDR1 is SGDLS and CDR2 is YYNGEE in the germline V gene. The V and J ends lost 0 bases and 2 bases respectively, with 11 bases between them. The CDR3 totals 15 residues. CDR3: CASSVEAGTNTEAFF. The CDR3 DNA sequence: TGTGCCAGCAGCGTAGAGGCAGGGACCAACACTGAAGCTTTCTTT.